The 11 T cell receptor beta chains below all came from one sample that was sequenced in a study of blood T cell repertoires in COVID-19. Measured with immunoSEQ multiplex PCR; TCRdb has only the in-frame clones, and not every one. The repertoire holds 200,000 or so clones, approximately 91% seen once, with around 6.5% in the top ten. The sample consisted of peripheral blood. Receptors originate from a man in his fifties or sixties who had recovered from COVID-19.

The CDR3 DNA follows: TGTGCCAGTAGTATAGAGGCCCGCTCCTACGAGCAGTACTTC. This encodes CASSIEARSYEQYF. The J gene is TRBJ2-7, the V gene TRBV19; D unresolved. From germline, CDR1 is LNHDA and CDR2 SQIVND (reference sequence). The germline V and J ends were trimmed by 0 bases and 0 bases, with 6 bases remaining between them. This CDR3 is built from 14 residues.

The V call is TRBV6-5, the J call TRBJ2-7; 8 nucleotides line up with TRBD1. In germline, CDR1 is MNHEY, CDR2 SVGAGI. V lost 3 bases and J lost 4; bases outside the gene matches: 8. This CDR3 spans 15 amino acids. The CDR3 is CASSYGSRGLYEQYF. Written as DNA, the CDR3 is TGTGCCAGCAGTTATGGTTCCAGGGGGCTTTACGAGCAGTACTTC.

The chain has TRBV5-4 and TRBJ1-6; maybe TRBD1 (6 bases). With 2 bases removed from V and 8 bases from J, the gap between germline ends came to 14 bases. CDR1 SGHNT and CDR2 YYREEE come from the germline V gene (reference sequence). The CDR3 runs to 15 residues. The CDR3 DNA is TGTGCCAGCAGCTTCGGAACAGGGAAGGATTCACCCCTCCACTTT. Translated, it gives CASSFGTGKDSPLHF.

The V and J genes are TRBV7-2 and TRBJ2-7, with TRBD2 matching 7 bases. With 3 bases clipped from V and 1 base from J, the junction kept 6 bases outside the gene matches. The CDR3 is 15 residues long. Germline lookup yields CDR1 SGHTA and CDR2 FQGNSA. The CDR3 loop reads CASSFEAGLSYEQYF. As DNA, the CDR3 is TGTGCCAGCAGCTTCGAGGCGGGACTATCCTACGAGCAGTACTTC.

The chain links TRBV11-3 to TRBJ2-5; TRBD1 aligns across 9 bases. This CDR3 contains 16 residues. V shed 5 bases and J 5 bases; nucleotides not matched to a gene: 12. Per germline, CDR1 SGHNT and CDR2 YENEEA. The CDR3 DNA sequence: TGTGCCAGCAGCGACCGATCACAGGGGGCGAGGGAGACCCAGTACTTC. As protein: CASSDRSQGARETQYF. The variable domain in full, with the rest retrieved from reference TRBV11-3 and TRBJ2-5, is EAGVVQSPRYKIIEKKQPVAFWCNPISGHNTLYWYLQNLGQGPELLIRYENEEAVDDSQLPKDRFSAERLKGVDSTLKIQPAELGDSAVYLCASSDRSQGARETQYFGPGTRLLVL.

CDR3 bases: TGTGCCAGCATGGGACAGGGGCTTGGCAAAAACATTCAGTACTTC. It yields the protein CASMGQGLGKNIQYF. The chain employs TRBV11-1 and TRBJ2-4; 10 nucleotides align to TRBD1. V trimming: 7 bases; J trimming: 3 bases; junction bases outside the gene matches: 6. CDR3 length: 15 residues. Germline loops: CDR1 SGHAT, CDR2 FQDESV (reference sequence).

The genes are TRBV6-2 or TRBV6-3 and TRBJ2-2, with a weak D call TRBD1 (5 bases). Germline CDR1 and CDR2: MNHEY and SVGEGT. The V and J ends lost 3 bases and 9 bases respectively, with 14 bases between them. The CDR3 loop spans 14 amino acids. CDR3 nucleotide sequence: TGTGCCAGCAGTTATTTCAGGGTTGGAAGGGAGCTGTTTTTT. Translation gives CASSYFRVGRELFF.

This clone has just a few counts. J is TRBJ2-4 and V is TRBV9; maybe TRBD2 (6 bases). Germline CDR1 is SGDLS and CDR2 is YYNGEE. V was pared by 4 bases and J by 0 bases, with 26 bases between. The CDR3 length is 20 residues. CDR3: CASSPRGSEERALAKNIQYF. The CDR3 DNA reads TGTGCCAGCAGCCCGAGAGGGTCAGAGGAGCGGGCCTTAGCCAAAAACATTCAGTACTTC.

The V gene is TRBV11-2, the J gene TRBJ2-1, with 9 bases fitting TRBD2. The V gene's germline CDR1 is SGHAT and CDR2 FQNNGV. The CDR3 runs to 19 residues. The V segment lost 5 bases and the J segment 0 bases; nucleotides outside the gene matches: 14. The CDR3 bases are TGTGCCAGCAGCGCTAATGGGGCTAGCGGGAAGCCCTCCTACAATGAGCAGTTCTTC. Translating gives CASSANGASGKPSYNEQFF.

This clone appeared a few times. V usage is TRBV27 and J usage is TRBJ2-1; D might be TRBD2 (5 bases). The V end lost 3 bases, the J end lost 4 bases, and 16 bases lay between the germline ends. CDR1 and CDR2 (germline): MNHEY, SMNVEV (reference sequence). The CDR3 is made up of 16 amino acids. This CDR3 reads CASSFLDSRRYNEQFF. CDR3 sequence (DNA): TGTGCCAGCAGTTTTTTGGACTCAAGGAGGTACAATGAGCAGTTCTTC.

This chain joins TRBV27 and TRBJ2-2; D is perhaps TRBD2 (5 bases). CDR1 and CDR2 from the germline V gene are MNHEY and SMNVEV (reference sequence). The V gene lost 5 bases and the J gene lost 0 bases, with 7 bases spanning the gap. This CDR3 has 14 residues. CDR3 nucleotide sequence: TGTGCCAGCAGTCCGGGAACGAACACCGGGGAGCTGTTTTTT. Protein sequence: CASSPGTNTGELFF.